These 23 T cell receptor beta chains were sequenced from one sample in a study of OX40 agonist ivuxolimab in advanced cancers. Here immunoSEQ multiplex PCR was the method, and the copy in TCRdb shows in-frame clones only, minus some. Among some 74,000 clones listed, 90% to 95% were seen once. This material consisted of CD4+ or CD8+ T cells sorted from blood, taken in a trial of the OX40 agonist ivuxolimab. The receptors were gathered from an adult with an advanced solid tumor such as melanoma, head and neck, liver or kidney cancer.

The J gene is TRBJ2-3, the V gene TRBV4-1, with D perhaps matching TRBD2 (5 bases). Germline V CDR1 and CDR2: MGHRA, YSYEKL. Trimming took off 2 bases at V and 8 bases at J, with 17 bases between the two ends. The CDR3 runs to 15 residues. The CDR3 DNA follows: TGCGCCAGCAGCCAAATGAGGGATGGAGCTGCTACGCAGTATTTT. This translates into CASSQMRDGAATQYF.

This clone was observed a single time. The chain recombines TRBV2 with TRBJ2-5; D gene ambiguous. V lost 0 bases and J lost 4, with 12 bases in between. CDR3 size: 15 residues. Per the germline V gene, CDR1 is SNHLY and CDR2 is FYNNEI. The CDR3 reads CASSEAQSLGETQYF. CDR3 coding DNA: TGTGCCAGCAGTGAAGCTCAATCCTTGGGAGAGACCCAGTACTTC.

In DNA, the CDR3 is TGCGCCAGCAGTGAGAGACCGCGGACAGGGGACTCCCAAGAGACCCAGTACTTC. It is translated as CASSERPRTGDSQETQYF. The chain carries TRBV10-1 and TRBJ2-5; 9 bases match TRBD1. The CDR3 consists of 18 residues. Losses at the gene ends were 2 bases for V and 1 base for J; bases not matched to a gene: 11. Looked up from germline, CDR1 is WNHNN and CDR2 is SYGVQD (reference sequence).

The chain links TRBV10-1 to TRBJ2-5, with D maybe TRBD2 (7 bases). CDR1 is WNHNN and CDR2 is SYGVQD in the germline V gene (reference sequence). Trimming removed 7 bases from V and 2 bases from J, with 17 bases in between. The CDR3 is made up of 15 amino acids. The CDR3 sequence is CASIPGAGEQETQYF. The CDR3 region has the DNA TGCGCCAGCATCCCGGGGGCGGGGGAACAAGAGACCCAGTACTTC.

In nucleotides, the CDR3 is TGTGCCAGCAGCGCCATGCGGGCTAAGACCGAGACCCAGTACTTC. It specifies CASSAMRAKTETQYF. The chain combines TRBV9 with TRBJ2-5, with D perhaps TRBD2 (5 bases). The germline V gene has CDR1 SGDLS and CDR2 YYNGEE. This CDR3 region has 15 residues. The ends were cut back, 3 bases at V and 5 bases at J, with 17 bases in the middle.

The rearrangement links TRBV4-3 to TRBJ2-7; D gene ambiguous. CDR3 length equals 15 residues. V lost 1 base to trimming and J lost 2 bases, with 12 bases between them. Germline lookup yields CDR1 LGHNA and CDR2 YSLEER. CDR3 in amino acids: CASSQGGVPTYEQYF. The CDR3, as DNA: TGCGCCAGCAGCCAAGGGGGTGTCCCTACCTACGAGCAGTACTTC.

CDR3 loop: CASGPPLNYGYTF. Here the CDR3 DNA reads TGTGCCAGCGGGCCGCCTCTGAACTATGGCTACACCTTC. V is TRBV28 and J is TRBJ1-2; D ambiguous. CDR1 is MDHEN and CDR2 is SYDVKM in the germline V gene. The V end lost 8 bases, the J end lost 2 bases, and 12 bases lay between the germline ends. The CDR3 is made up of 13 amino acids.

The chain uses TRBV19 and TRBJ2-1; 9 bases line up with TRBD2. From germline, CDR1 is LNHDA and CDR2 SQIVND (reference sequence). The CDR3 spans 13 residues. The ends lost 1 base at V and 9 bases at J; junction bases unmatched: 1. The CDR3 coding sequence is TGTGCCAGTAGTATAGGTAGCGGGAGTGAGCAGTTCTTC. It translates to CASSIGSGSEQFF.

J is TRBJ1-2 and V is TRBV14; tentatively, D is TRBD1 (5 bases). CDR1 and CDR2 from the germline V gene are SGHDN and FVKESK. The CDR3 extends over 14 amino acids. V was cut by 0 bases and J by 5 bases, with 10 bases left in between. CDR3 residues: CASSQDRADYGYTF. CDR3 nucleotides: TGTGCCAGCAGCCAAGACAGGGCAGATTATGGCTACACCTTC.

J is TRBJ1-6 and V is TRBV7-2; 7 nucleotides agree with TRBD1. Germline V gene data show CDR1 as SGHTA and CDR2 as FQGNSA. This CDR3 comprises 16 residues. The ends lost 5 bases at V and 4 bases at J; junction bases unmatched: 8. The DNA of the CDR3 is TGTGCCAGCAGCCTGACAGGGCCGGTTTATAATTCACCCCTCCACTTT. As protein: CASSLTGPVYNSPLHF. The full variable domain, its missing parts supplied by reference TRBV7-2 and TRBJ1-6, is GAGVSQSPSNKVTEKGKDVELRCDPISGHTALYWYRQSLGQGLEFLIYFQGNSAPDKSGLPSDRFSAERTGGSVSTLTIQRTQQEDSAVYLCASSLTGPVYNSPLHFGNGTRLTVT.

V gene TRBV30 combines with J gene TRBJ1-1; D remains unclear. CDR3 length equals 12 residues. Germline V gene lookup returns CDR1 GTSNPN and CDR2 SVGIG (reference sequence). V dropped 2 bases and J dropped 1 base, with 5 bases sitting between them. The CDR3 spells CAWSPGNTEAFF. CDR3 DNA sequence: TGTGCCTGGAGTCCTGGGAACACTGAAGCTTTCTTT. The full variable domain, in which reference TRBV30 and TRBJ1-1 provide the parts outside the CDR3, is SQTIHQWPATLVQPVGSPLSLECTVEGTSNPNLYWYRQAAGRGLQLLFYSVGIGQISSEVPQNLSASRPQDRQFILSSKKLLLSDSGFYLCAWSPGNTEAFFGQGTRLTVV.

The rearrangement links TRBV19 to TRBJ2-7; D is possibly TRBD2 (7 bases). The CDR3 runs 13 residues. Trimming removed 10 bases at V and 3 bases at J, with 16 bases between. The germline V gene encodes CDR1 LNHDA and CDR2 SQIVND (reference sequence). CDR3 sequence reads: CATRGRAGYEQYF. CDR3 sequence (DNA): TGTGCCACGAGGGGGAGGGCCGGCTACGAGCAGTACTTC.

This chain connects TRBV19 to TRBJ2-7; 10 nucleotides match TRBD2. Germline assignment: CDR1 LNHDA and CDR2 SQIVND (reference sequence). This CDR3 spans 15 amino acids. Unmatched junction bases numbered 7, after V lost 5 bases and J lost 3 bases. In DNA form, the CDR3 reads TGTGCCAGTAGTCTTAGCGGGGGGCCGCTCTACGAGCAGTACTTC. Protein: CASSLSGGPLYEQYF.

The chain links TRBV7-8 to TRBJ2-1, with 9 nucleotides matching TRBD2. This CDR3 is 17 amino acids long. Germline V gene lookup returns CDR1 SGHVS and CDR2 FQNEAQ. Trimming removed 7 bases from V and 8 bases from J; junction bases left unmatched: 18. This CDR3 reads CASNRGGLAGRYDEQFF. The CDR3 DNA follows: TGTGCCAGCAATCGGGGTGGGCTAGCGGGAAGATACGATGAGCAGTTCTTC. The whole variable domain, remainder taken from reference TRBV7-8 and TRBJ2-1, is GAGVSQSPRYKVAKRGQDVALRCDPISGHVSLFWYQQALGQGPEFLTYFQNEAQLDKSGLPSDRFFAERPEGSVSTLKIQRTQQEDSAVYLCASNRGGLAGRYDEQFFGPGTRLTVL.

The rearrangement links TRBV6-1 to TRBJ2-1; 10 nucleotides align to TRBD2. This CDR3 comprises 15 residues. Germline CDR1 reads MNHNS; CDR2 reads SASEGT. Trimming took 6 bases from V and 2 from J; bases not matched to a gene: 4. CDR3 bases: TGTGCCAGCAGCGCTACTAGCGGGGCCTACAATGAGCAGTTCTTC. Encoded protein: CASSATSGAYNEQFF.

The chain has TRBV7-7 and TRBJ2-1; 10 bases agree with TRBD2. CDR1 is SSHAT, CDR2 FNYEAQ, per germline (reference sequence). The CDR3 is made up of 15 amino acids. J gave up 7 bases and V 5 bases, and 8 bases lay outside the gene matches. CDR3 residues: CASSLGTSVWNEQFF. The CDR3 region has the DNA TGTGCCAGCAGCCTCGGGACTAGCGTCTGGAATGAGCAGTTCTTC. The variable domain in full, with the rest retrieved from reference TRBV7-7 and TRBJ2-1, is GAGVSQSPRYKVTKRGQDVTLRCDPISSHATLYWYQQALGQGPEFLTYFNYEAQPDKSGLPSDRFSAERPEGSISTLTIQRTEQRDSAMYRCASSLGTSVWNEQFFGPGTRLTVL.

The chain couples TRBV7-9 to TRBJ2-5; 10 nucleotides align to TRBD1. CDR1 is SEHNR, CDR2 FQNEAQ, per germline (reference sequence). The ends lost 2 bases at V and 5 bases at J; junction bases unmatched: 5. CDR3 length equals 15 residues. The CDR3 protein is CASSLLGQGRETQYF. The CDR3 DNA is TGTGCCAGCAGCTTATTGGGACAGGGGAGGGAGACCCAGTACTTC.

The chain joins TRBV5-4 to TRBJ2-5; D unresolved. V was clipped by 6 bases and J by 1 base, with 13 bases between them. The CDR3 covers 14 residues. CDR1 is SGHNT and CDR2 is YYREEE in the germline V gene (reference sequence). The DNA of the CDR3 is TGTGCCAGCACCTCCGTAGGCGGCCAAGAGACCCAGTACTTC. This gives the protein CASTSVGGQETQYF. Complete variable domain (other parts from reference TRBV5-4 and TRBJ2-5): ETGVTQSPTHLIKTRGQQVTLRCSSQSGHNTVSWYQQALGQGPQFIFQYYREEENGRGNFPPRFSGLQFPNYSSELNVNALELDDSALYLCASTSVGGQETQYFGPGTRLLVL.

The V gene is TRBV4-2, the J gene TRBJ1-1; D not resolved. Germline lookup yields CDR1 LGHNA and CDR2 YNFKEQ. V was trimmed by 1 base and J by 6 bases, leaving 15 bases between them. The CDR3 totals 15 residues. CDR3 sequence reads: CASSQGDPLGPEAFF. The CDR3, as DNA: TGTGCCAGCAGCCAAGGTGACCCCCTCGGGCCTGAAGCTTTCTTT.

The chain is built from TRBV27 and TRBJ1-2, with 7 bases lining up with TRBD1. The CDR3 sequence is 15 residues long. V trimming: 1 base; J trimming: 6 bases; junction bases outside the gene matches: 8. Germline CDR1 and CDR2: MNHEY and SMNVEV (reference sequence). As DNA, the CDR3 is TGTGCCAGCAGTTTATACCAGGGGGGACTCGATGGCTACACCTTC. It yields the protein CASSLYQGGLDGYTF.

The chain carries TRBV2 and TRBJ1-6; D is uncertain. The germline V gene has CDR1 SNHLY and CDR2 FYNNEI. The ends were cut back, 4 bases at V and 5 bases at J, with 15 bases in the middle. The CDR3 extends over 16 amino acids. The CDR3 loop is CASSAKGIWDNSPLHF. The CDR3 bases are TGTGCCAGCAGTGCAAAGGGTATATGGGATAATTCACCCCTCCACTTT.

This sequence joins TRBV4-3 and TRBJ2-1; D may be TRBD1 or TRBD2 (6 bases each). Germline V lookup: CDR1 LGHNA, CDR2 YSLEER. The CDR3 is 15 residues long. The V and J ends lost 0 bases and 3 bases respectively, with 9 bases between them. Here the CDR3 DNA reads TGCGCCAGCAGCCAAGATGGGGGGCACTACAATGAGCAGTTCTTC. This sequence encodes CASSQDGGHYNEQFF.

V gene TRBV5-8 combines with J gene TRBJ2-7; TRBD1 agrees at 7 bases. With 2 bases clipped from V and 4 bases from J, the junction kept 6 bases outside the gene matches. CDR1 and CDR2 from the germline V gene are SGHTS and YDEGEE. The CDR3 is 14 residues long. CDR3 residues: CASSLQGPEYEQYF. In DNA form, the CDR3 reads TGTGCCAGCAGCTTACAGGGGCCCGAATACGAGCAGTACTTC.